The rows below give T cell receptor beta chains drawn from one sample of a study of identical twins. TCRdb re-derived calls from the 5' RACE reads in MiXCR, one entry per CDR3 protein. Of 500,000 or so distinct CDR3 sequences in the sample, 13% to 15% were seen once. A further study also used this sample, focusing on yellow fever vaccine responses in identical twins.

Sequencing input: CD4+ T cells sorted from blood. The receptors stem from a woman aged 18-30 years in good health. The CDR3 runs from the conserved cysteine through the conserved F or W. The D gene is left open where the match is weak. Only part of the rows carry a size: once, few, many, or a class if the clone is expanded.

J gene: TRBJ1-5
CDR3 length: 18
V gene: TRBV3-1
D gene: TRBD1
clone size: -
CDR3 protein: CTSSRAPGQGPLNQPQHF
CDR3 DNA: TGTACCAGCAGCCGGGCCCCGGGACAGGGGCCTTTAAATCAGCCCCAGCATTTT

J gene: TRBJ1-2
CDR3 length: 14
V gene: TRBV30
D gene: -
clone size: few
CDR3 protein: CAWSGGKFNYGYTF
CDR3 DNA: TGTGCCTGGAGTGGAGGGAAATTTAACTATGGCTACACCTTC

J gene: TRBJ1-5
CDR3 length: 13
V gene: TRBV2
D gene: -
clone size: few
CDR3 protein: CASDEEGYQPQHF
CDR3 DNA: TGTGCCAGTGACGAGGAGGGGTATCAGCCCCAGCATTTT

J gene: TRBJ2-5
CDR3 length: 14
V gene: TRBV5-1
D gene: TRBD1
clone size: few
CDR3 protein: CASSFDRGDQTQYF
CDR3 DNA: TGCGCCAGCAGCTTTGACAGGGGAGATCAGACCCAGTACTTC

J gene: TRBJ2-1
CDR3 length: 17
V gene: TRBV7-9
D gene: TRBD2
clone size: few
CDR3 protein: CASSFYGTSGVYNEQFF
CDR3 DNA: TGTGCCAGCAGCTTCTACGGGACTAGCGGAGTCTACAATGAGCAGTTCTTC

J gene: TRBJ1-1
CDR3 length: 12
V gene: TRBV20-1
D gene: -
clone size: -
CDR3 protein: CSAPPGYAEAFF
CDR3 DNA: TGCAGTGCTCCACCAGGGTATGCTGAAGCTTTCTTT

J gene: TRBJ2-7
CDR3 length: 14
V gene: TRBV5-1
D gene: TRBD1
clone size: few
CDR3 protein: CASSIGTGGHEQYF
CDR3 DNA: TGCGCCAGCAGCATCGGGACAGGGGGCCACGAGCAGTACTTC

J gene: TRBJ2-7
CDR3 length: 12
V gene: TRBV5-4
D gene: -
clone size: -
CDR3 protein: CASSNDNYEQYF
CDR3 DNA: TGTGCCAGCAGCAACGACAACTACGAGCAGTACTTC

J gene: TRBJ2-4
CDR3 length: 16
V gene: TRBV7-2
D gene: TRBD2
clone size: -
CDR3 protein: CASTEGSLRGLGIQYF
CDR3 DNA: TGTGCCAGCACTGAAGGGAGTTTGCGGGGGTTGGGCATTCAGTACTTC

J gene: TRBJ2-7
CDR3 length: 13
V gene: TRBV12-3/TRBV12-4
D gene: TRBD1
clone size: -
CDR3 protein: CATRRTGTYEQYF
CDR3 DNA: TGTGCCACCCGGCGGACAGGGACCTACGAGCAGTACTTC

J gene: TRBJ2-3
CDR3 length: 15
V gene: TRBV3-1
D gene: -
clone size: -
CDR3 protein: CASSPTGQGGNTQYF
CDR3 DNA: TGTGCCAGCAGCCCCACCGGACAGGGAGGGAATACGCAGTATTTT

J gene: TRBJ2-1
CDR3 length: 16
V gene: TRBV20-1
D gene: TRBD2
clone size: few
CDR3 protein: CSARTSSGLAIWEQFF
CDR3 DNA: TGCAGTGCTAGGACATCCTCGGGACTAGCAATATGGGAGCAGTTCTTC

J gene: TRBJ2-7
CDR3 length: 16
V gene: TRBV5-6
D gene: -
clone size: -
CDR3 protein: CASSLSGGESSYEQYF
CDR3 DNA: TGTGCCAGCAGCTTGTCAGGGGGGGAAAGCTCCTACGAGCAGTACTTC

J gene: TRBJ2-7
CDR3 length: 14
V gene: TRBV28
D gene: TRBD2
clone size: -
CDR3 protein: CATLTSGNVYEQYF
CDR3 DNA: TGTGCCACCCTGACTAGCGGGAACGTGTACGAGCAGTACTTC

J gene: TRBJ2-1
CDR3 length: 12
V gene: TRBV19
D gene: -
clone size: few
CDR3 protein: CASSIEYNEQFF
CDR3 DNA: TGTGCCAGTAGTATAGAATACAATGAGCAGTTCTTC

J gene: TRBJ2-5
CDR3 length: 17
V gene: TRBV18
D gene: TRBD2
clone size: -
CDR3 protein: CASSPLASGGVQETQYF
CDR3 DNA: TGTGCCAGCTCACCCCTTGCCAGCGGGGGAGTACAAGAGACCCAGTACTTC

J gene: TRBJ2-3
CDR3 length: 13
V gene: TRBV18
D gene: -
clone size: few
CDR3 protein: CASSQGHRDTQYF
CDR3 DNA: TGTGCCAGCTCTCAAGGCCACAGGGATACGCAGTATTTT

J gene: TRBJ1-6
CDR3 length: 15
V gene: TRBV6-2/TRBV6-3
D gene: TRBD1
clone size: -
CDR3 protein: CASSSAGQHNSPLHF
CDR3 DNA: TGTGCCAGCAGCTCCGCGGGACAGCATAATTCACCCCTCCACTTT

J gene: TRBJ2-5
CDR3 length: 19
V gene: TRBV6-2/TRBV6-3
D gene: TRBD2
clone size: -
CDR3 protein: CASSPQPSGTSGRKETQYF
CDR3 DNA: TGTGCCAGCAGCCCCCAACCTTCCGGGACTAGCGGGAGAAAAGAGACCCAGTACTTC

J gene: TRBJ2-7
CDR3 length: 14
V gene: TRBV6-1
D gene: -
clone size: -
CDR3 protein: CATSRWGAVYEQYF
CDR3 DNA: TGTGCCACCTCTCGTTGGGGCGCCGTCTACGAGCAGTACTTC

J gene: TRBJ1-6
CDR3 length: 17
V gene: TRBV15
D gene: -
clone size: -
CDR3 protein: CATSRDVEGSYNSPLHF
CDR3 DNA: TGTGCCACCAGCAGAGACGTTGAGGGCTCCTATAATTCACCCCTCCACTTT

J gene: TRBJ2-5
CDR3 length: 13
V gene: TRBV7-2
D gene: TRBD2
clone size: -
CDR3 protein: CASARGGHETQYF
CDR3 DNA: TGTGCCAGCGCTCGGGGGGGCCATGAGACCCAGTACTTC

J gene: TRBJ2-1
CDR3 length: 15
V gene: TRBV4-1
D gene: -
clone size: -
CDR3 protein: CASSQGSRAYNEQFF
CDR3 DNA: TGCGCCAGCAGCCAAGGGTCCAGGGCTTACAATGAGCAGTTCTTC

J gene: TRBJ2-3
CDR3 length: 12
V gene: TRBV12-5
D gene: -
clone size: few
CDR3 protein: CASGLMSDTQYF
CDR3 DNA: TGTGCTAGTGGTTTGATGTCCGATACGCAGTATTTT

J gene: TRBJ2-1
CDR3 length: 13
V gene: TRBV11-2
D gene: -
clone size: -
CDR3 protein: CASSLPTPGEQFF
CDR3 DNA: TGTGCCAGCAGCCTACCAACACCCGGTGAGCAGTTCTTC

J gene: TRBJ1-5
CDR3 length: 13
V gene: TRBV10-3
D gene: -
clone size: -
CDR3 protein: CAISDTRDLTQHF
CDR3 DNA: TGTGCCATCAGTGACACTCGGGACCTGACCCAGCATTTT

J gene: TRBJ2-1
CDR3 length: 14
V gene: TRBV3-1
D gene: TRBD2
clone size: -
CDR3 protein: CASSGLAGGNEQFF
CDR3 DNA: TGTGCCAGCAGCGGACTAGCGGGGGGGAATGAGCAGTTCTTC

J gene: TRBJ1-4
CDR3 length: 15
V gene: TRBV7-2
D gene: -
clone size: few
CDR3 protein: CASSSRRSVGEKLFF
CDR3 DNA: TGTGCCAGCAGCTCCCGACGGTCCGTAGGCGAAAAACTGTTTTTT

J gene: TRBJ1-1
CDR3 length: 13
V gene: TRBV7-3
D gene: TRBD1
clone size: few
CDR3 protein: CASYLRQGAEAFF
CDR3 DNA: TGTGCCAGCTACCTTAGACAGGGGGCTGAAGCTTTCTTT

J gene: TRBJ2-1
CDR3 length: 15
V gene: TRBV25-1
D gene: TRBD2
clone size: -
CDR3 protein: CASSEVAGARNEQFF
CDR3 DNA: TGTGCCAGCAGTGAAGTAGCGGGAGCGAGGAATGAGCAGTTCTTC

J gene: TRBJ1-5
CDR3 length: 13
V gene: TRBV20-1
D gene: -
clone size: few
CDR3 protein: CSAAAGNNQPQHF
CDR3 DNA: TGCAGTGCTGCCGCAGGGAACAATCAGCCCCAGCATTTT

J gene: TRBJ2-1
CDR3 length: 16
V gene: TRBV6-5
D gene: -
clone size: -
CDR3 protein: CASSYSSGFTYNEQFF
CDR3 DNA: TGTGCCAGCAGTTACTCGAGCGGATTCACTTACAATGAGCAGTTCTTC

J gene: TRBJ2-7
CDR3 length: 15
V gene: TRBV20-1
D gene: TRBD2
clone size: few
CDR3 protein: CSARGTSGRGREQYF
CDR3 DNA: TGCAGTGCTAGGGGGACTAGCGGGAGGGGGCGCGAGCAGTACTTC

J gene: TRBJ1-3
CDR3 length: 13
V gene: TRBV20-1
D gene: -
clone size: -
CDR3 protein: CSPSRLDGNTIYF
CDR3 DNA: TGCAGTCCGTCCAGGTTGGATGGAAACACCATATATTTT

J gene: TRBJ2-1
CDR3 length: 14
V gene: TRBV12-3/TRBV12-4
D gene: TRBD2
clone size: few
CDR3 protein: CASREAGGGDEQFF
CDR3 DNA: TGTGCCAGCAGGGAAGCGGGAGGGGGGGATGAGCAGTTCTTC

J gene: TRBJ2-7
CDR3 length: 15
V gene: TRBV5-1
D gene: TRBD1
clone size: few
CDR3 protein: CASTGGQGIQLEQYF
CDR3 DNA: TGCGCCAGCACCGGAGGACAGGGTATCCAGCTCGAGCAGTACTTC

J gene: TRBJ2-1
CDR3 length: 16
V gene: TRBV24-1
D gene: TRBD2
clone size: few
CDR3 protein: CATSGFERGGGDEQFF
CDR3 DNA: TGTGCCACCAGTGGTTTCGAACGGGGGGGCGGGGATGAGCAGTTCTTC

J gene: TRBJ2-3
CDR3 length: 14
V gene: TRBV10-3
D gene: TRBD2
clone size: -
CDR3 protein: CAIGVAGSTDTQYF
CDR3 DNA: TGTGCCATCGGTGTAGCGGGAAGCACAGATACGCAGTATTTT

J gene: TRBJ1-1
CDR3 length: 14
V gene: TRBV7-8
D gene: -
clone size: -
CDR3 protein: CASSSGTLITEAFF
CDR3 DNA: TGTGCCAGCAGCTCCGGGACATTGATCACTGAAGCTTTCTTT

J gene: TRBJ2-7
CDR3 length: 14
V gene: TRBV6-1
D gene: -
clone size: -
CDR3 protein: CASSNGGTSYEQYF
CDR3 DNA: TGTGCCAGCAGTAATGGGGGTACCTCCTACGAGCAGTACTTC

J gene: TRBJ2-1
CDR3 length: 17
V gene: TRBV14
D gene: TRBD2
clone size: -
CDR3 protein: CASSPSRLAHVAYEQFF
CDR3 DNA: TGTGCCAGCAGCCCTTCCCGACTAGCCCACGTCGCGTATGAGCAGTTCTTC

J gene: TRBJ2-3
CDR3 length: 13
V gene: TRBV4-1
D gene: -
clone size: -
CDR3 protein: CASSQAAVDTQYF
CDR3 DNA: TGCGCCAGCAGCCAGGCGGCGGTGGATACGCAGTATTTT

J gene: TRBJ2-1
CDR3 length: 15
V gene: TRBV12-3/TRBV12-4
D gene: TRBD2
clone size: many
CDR3 protein: CASRLAGGGYNEQFF
CDR3 DNA: TGTGCCAGCAGACTAGCGGGAGGGGGGTACAATGAGCAGTTCTTC

J gene: TRBJ2-5
CDR3 length: 15
V gene: TRBV7-8
D gene: -
clone size: -
CDR3 protein: CASSSSFGERETQYF
CDR3 DNA: TGTGCCAGCAGCTCCAGCTTCGGGGAGAGAGAGACCCAGTACTTC

J gene: TRBJ2-3
CDR3 length: 12
V gene: TRBV7-9
D gene: -
clone size: -
CDR3 protein: CASSFLALVQYF
CDR3 DNA: TGTGCCAGCAGCTTCCTAGCGCTAGTCCAGTATTTT

J gene: TRBJ2-1
CDR3 length: 16
V gene: TRBV7-8
D gene: -
clone size: once
CDR3 protein: CASSHNSGEYYNEQFF
CDR3 DNA: TGTGCCAGCAGCCACAACTCGGGAGAATACTACAATGAGCAGTTCTTC